This TCR beta chain was documented in a study of blood T cell repertoires in COVID-19. Study in general: Sites in the United States, Italy and Spain provided acute and convalescent COVID-19 samples.

The germline V gene encodes CDR1 SGHAT and CDR2 FQNNGV. The CDR3 sequence is 17 residues long. V lost 5 bases and J lost 5, with 24 bases in between. In the source study's methods: Reference gene primer amplification gave estimated nucleated cell counts. Measured with immunoSEQ multiplex PCR; TCRdb has only the in-frame clones, and not every one. D and trimming were read from the DNA, whereas the V and J calls and clone size are those reported in that table. The sample has about 70,000 clones, 70% to 90% seen once; the top ten hold approximately 5%. Sample: peripheral blood. This chain joins TRBV11-2 and TRBJ1-2; maybe TRBD1 (6 bases). This receptor was obtained from a woman older than 75 with active or convalescent COVID-19. CDR3 nucleotides: TGTGCCAGCAGCCTTAGGACCACAGGGAGTCAGGGGTATGGCTACACCTTC. Translated: CASSLRTTGSQGYGYTF.